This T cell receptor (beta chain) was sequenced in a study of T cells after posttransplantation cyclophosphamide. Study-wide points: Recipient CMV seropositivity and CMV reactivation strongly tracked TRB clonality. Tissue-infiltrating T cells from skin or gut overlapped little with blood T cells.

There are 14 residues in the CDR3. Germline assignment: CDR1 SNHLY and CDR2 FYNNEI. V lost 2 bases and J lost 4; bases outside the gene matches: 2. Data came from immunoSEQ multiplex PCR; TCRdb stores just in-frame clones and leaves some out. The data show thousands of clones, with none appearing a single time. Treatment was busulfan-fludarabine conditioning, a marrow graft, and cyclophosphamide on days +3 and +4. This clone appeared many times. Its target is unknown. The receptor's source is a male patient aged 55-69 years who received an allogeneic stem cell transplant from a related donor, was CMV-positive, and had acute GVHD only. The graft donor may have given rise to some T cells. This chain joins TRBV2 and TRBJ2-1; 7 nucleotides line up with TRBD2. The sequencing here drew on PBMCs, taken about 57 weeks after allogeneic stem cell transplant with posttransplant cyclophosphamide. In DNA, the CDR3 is TGTGCCAGCAGTGAACCTAGCGGATACAATGAGCAGTTCTTC. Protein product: CASSEPSGYNEQFF.